The present entry profiles one TCR beta chain with its context. These data belong to a study of blood T cells in healthy people across ages. A sample-barcoded 5' primer and a J-beta primer mix were used in a second PCR of roughly 7 to 12 cycles. Using its own MiXCR run on the 5' RACE reads, TCRdb lists one record per CDR3 protein. The sample gives 800,000 to 900,000 distinct CDR3 sequences, 62% of which show up once; 28% is in the top ten. The receptor was derived from a man in his thirties or forties in good health. The sequenced material came from blood.

The CDR3 bases are TGTGCCAGCAGCTCCGGGACAGGGACCAACGAGCAGTACTTC. It is translated as CASSSGTGTNEQYF. This chain connects TRBV7-9 to TRBJ2-5; 9 nucleotides agree with TRBD1. The J call may be in error: the DNA end matches TRBJ2-7 better. Looked up from germline, CDR1 is SEHNR and CDR2 is FQNEAQ (reference sequence). The CDR3 consists of 14 residues.